This TCR beta chain was captured in a study of post-analysis software for immune sequencing data. This CDR3 has 12 amino acids. The V end was cut by 6 bases, the J end by 10 bases, with 14 bases between. Germline V gene lookup returns CDR1 SGDLS and CDR2 YYNGEE. Unique molecular identifiers had been added to the TCR beta cDNA libraries. TCRdb itself ran the PCR reads through MiXCR, one entry per CDR3 protein. The repertoire consists of under 200,000 distinct CDR3 sequences, with about 36% occurring once and the leading ten covering 25% to 35%. This clonotype was picked up many times. The chain couples TRBV9 to TRBJ2-1; a possible D gene is TRBD1 (5 bases). Source: blood, taken after autologous hematopoietic stem cell transplantation. This sequence was found in a girl aged 5-17 years with multiple sclerosis. CDR3 protein: CASTAPTGEQFF. CDR3 sequence (DNA): TGTGCCAGCACAGCCCCAACAGGAGAGCAGTTCTTC.